This T cell receptor (beta chain) emerged from a study of T-cell reconstitution after alpha-beta-depleted transplantation in children (dated by TCRdb to between 2015 and 2016). Notes on the research overall: Using TCR repertoire profiling, the study quantitatively followed how T-cell immune reconstitution unfolded in children after TCRalphabeta/CD19-depleted allogeneic hematopoietic cell transplantation.

What the study reported, not specific to this receptor: The apparently early alphabetaT-cell count recovery about two months after transplant was reportedly dependent on only several hundred rapidly expanded clones derived from non-depleted graft cells. Over subsequent months, a decline in hyperexpanded clone frequencies was noted, and after one year, T-cell counts and TCRbeta diversity were mostly ascribed to newly produced T cells. In some patients, the high TCRbeta diversity seen at day 60 was put down to recipient T cells and intrathymic progenitors that had survived conditioning.

Note on this clonotype: Its antigen remains unidentified. Per-base qualities were not stored, and no clone one base away is much larger.

Libraries were made using PCR. Sequencing relied on an Illumina HiSeq 2500. Molecular barcoding was employed in the preparation of TCR libraries, with unique molecular identifiers being used to normalize TCRbeta repertoire quantification. The public reads were reprocessed in TCRdb via fastp at Q25 and MiXCR, keeping in-frame beta chains. Rows are combined by CDR3 protein, so each entry shows the most common genes and DNA. This sample comprises about 580,000 distinct CDR3 sequences, roughly 23% of them detected only once. Roughly an eighth of the sample is taken by the ten largest. V is shortened by 7 bases, J by 1 base, and the region joining them spans 7 bases. CDR1 and CDR2 are read off the germline V gene as MNHEY and SVGAGI. Including the terminal cysteine and phenylalanine, the CDR3 comprises 12 residues. Here the CDR3 DNA is all that survives: 36 bases in frame from base 1. The sample's treatment or condition label is to be understood as: allogeneic hematopoietic cell transplantation with graft depleted of TCRalphabeta T cells and CD19 B cells. Transplant recipients were children who received TCRalphabeta/CD19-depleted allogeneic hematopoietic cell grafts.

The chain is assembled from TRBV6-5 and TRBJ1-1, with no D gene named confidently. The sequencing used PBMCs, mostly from graft donor cells, collected 360 days after TCRalphabeta/CD19-depleted stem cell transplant. This clonotype was obtained from a boy in the first two years of life who had a stem cell transplant for acute myeloid leukemia, so the T cells may come from the graft donor. The DNA is TGTGCCAGCAAACCATCGAACACTGAAGCTTTCTTT. Protein translation: CASKPSNTEAFF.